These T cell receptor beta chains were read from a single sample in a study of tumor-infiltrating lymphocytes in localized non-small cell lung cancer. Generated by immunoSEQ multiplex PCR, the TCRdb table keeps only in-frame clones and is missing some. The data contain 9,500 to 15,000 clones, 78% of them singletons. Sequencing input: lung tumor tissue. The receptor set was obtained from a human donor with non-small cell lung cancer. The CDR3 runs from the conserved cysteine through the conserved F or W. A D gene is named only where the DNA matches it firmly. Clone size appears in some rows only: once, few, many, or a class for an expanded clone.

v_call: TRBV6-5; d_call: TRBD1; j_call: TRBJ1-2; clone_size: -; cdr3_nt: TGTGCCAGCAGGTTGGGGGGACAGGGGTATGGCTACACCTTC; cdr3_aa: CASRLGGQGYGYTF
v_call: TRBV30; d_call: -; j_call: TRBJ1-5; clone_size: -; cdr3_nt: TGTGCCTGGAGCTCGTCGGCCCGAGGGTTCAATCAGCCCCAGCATTTT; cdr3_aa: CAWSSSARGFNQPQHF
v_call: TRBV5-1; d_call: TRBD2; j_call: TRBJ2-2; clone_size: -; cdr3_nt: TGCGCCAGCTGCCCGAACCCTACTAGCGGGAGTGGAACCGGGGAGCTGTTTTTT; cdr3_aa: CASCPNPTSGSGTGELFF
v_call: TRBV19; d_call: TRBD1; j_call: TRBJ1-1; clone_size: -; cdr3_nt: TGTGCCAGTAGCAGGACAGGGCGGACTGAAGCTTTCTTT; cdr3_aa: CASSRTGRTEAFF
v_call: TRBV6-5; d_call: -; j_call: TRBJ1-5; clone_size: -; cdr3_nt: TGTGCCAGCAGTTACATAGGTGGCGGCCAGCCCCAGCATTTT; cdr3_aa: CASSYIGGGQPQHF
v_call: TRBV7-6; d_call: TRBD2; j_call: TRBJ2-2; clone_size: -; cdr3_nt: TGTGCCAGCAGCTTAATCCTTAGCGGGACCGGGGAGCTGTTTTTT; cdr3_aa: CASSLILSGTGELFF
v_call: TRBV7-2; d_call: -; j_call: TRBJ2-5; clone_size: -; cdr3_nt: TGTGCCAGCAGCTTAATAGGGGGAATACAAGAGACCCAGTACTTC; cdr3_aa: CASSLIGGIQETQYF
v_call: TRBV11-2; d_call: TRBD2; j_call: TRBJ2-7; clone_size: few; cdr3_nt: TGTGCCAGCAGCTCCGCAACTAGCGGTCCCTACGAGCAGTACTTC; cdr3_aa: CASSSATSGPYEQYF
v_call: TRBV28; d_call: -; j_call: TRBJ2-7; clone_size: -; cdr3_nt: TGTGCCAGCAGTTTATTCGACGATGCGGACCACTACGAGCAGTACTTC; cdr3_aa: CASSLFDDADHYEQYF
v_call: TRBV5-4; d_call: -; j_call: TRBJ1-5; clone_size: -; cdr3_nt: TGTGCCAGCAGTCGGGGGGGACATCAGCCCCAGCATTTT; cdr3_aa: CASSRGGHQPQHF
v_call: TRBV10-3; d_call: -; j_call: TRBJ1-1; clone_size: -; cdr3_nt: TGTGCCATCAAGCCGGCGGCAGCGAACACTGAAGCTTTCTTT; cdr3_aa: CAIKPAAANTEAFF
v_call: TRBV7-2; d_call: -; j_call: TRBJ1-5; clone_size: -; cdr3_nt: TGTGCCAGCAGCATACAGGGACAGCCCCAGCATTTT; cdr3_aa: CASSIQGQPQHF
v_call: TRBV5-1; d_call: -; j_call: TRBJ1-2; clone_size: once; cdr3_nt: TGCGCCAGCAGCTTGACAGGGTCCGGTAACTATGGCTACACCTTC; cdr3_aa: CASSLTGSGNYGYTF
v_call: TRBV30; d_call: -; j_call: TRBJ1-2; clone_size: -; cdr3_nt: TGTGCGGGCAGGGGATACTATGGCTACACCTTC; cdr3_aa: CAGRGYYGYTF
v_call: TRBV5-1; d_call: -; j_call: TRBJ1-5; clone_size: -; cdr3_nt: TGCGCCAGCAGCTTGGGGGGACTCCCGGGACCTCAGCCCCAGCATTTT; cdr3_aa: CASSLGGLPGPQPQHF
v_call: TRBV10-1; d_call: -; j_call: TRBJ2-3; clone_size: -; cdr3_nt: TGCGCCAGGGAGATACTAGCACGCCGGAGGCGAGATACGCAGTATTTT; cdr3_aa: CAREILARRRRDTQYF
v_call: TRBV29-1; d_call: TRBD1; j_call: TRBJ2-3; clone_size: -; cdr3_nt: TGCAGCGTTAGTCCAGGAACAGGGGGTACGCAGTATTTT; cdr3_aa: CSVSPGTGGTQYF
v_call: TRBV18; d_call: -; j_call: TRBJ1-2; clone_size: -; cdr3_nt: TGTGCCAGCTCACCATGGGGAGATGAAGGCTACACCTTC; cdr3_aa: CASSPWGDEGYTF
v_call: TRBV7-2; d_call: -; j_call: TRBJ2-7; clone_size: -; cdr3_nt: TGTGCCAGCAGCCCTAGCCAGGGCGCCTACGAGCAGTACTTC; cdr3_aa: CASSPSQGAYEQYF
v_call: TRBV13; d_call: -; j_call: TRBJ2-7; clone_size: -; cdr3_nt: TGTGCCAGCAGCCTACTAGGGTTGGGCCGTGGGGTCTACGAGCAGTACTTC; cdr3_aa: CASSLLGLGRGVYEQYF
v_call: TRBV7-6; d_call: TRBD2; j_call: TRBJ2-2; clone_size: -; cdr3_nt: TGTGCCAGCAGGCGACTAGCGGGAGGGAACACCGGGGAGCTGTTTTTT; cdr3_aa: CASRRLAGGNTGELFF
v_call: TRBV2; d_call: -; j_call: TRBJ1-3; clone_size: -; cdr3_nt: TGTGCCATCTATAAGCACAACTCTGGAAACACCATATATTTT; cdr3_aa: CAIYKHNSGNTIYF
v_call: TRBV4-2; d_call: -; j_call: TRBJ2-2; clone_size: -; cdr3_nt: TGTGCCAGCAGCCAAGTGGGGGGTACCGGGGAGCTGTTTTTT; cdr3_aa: CASSQVGGTGELFF